Each of the 5 T cell receptor beta chains below was sequenced from the same sample in a study of regulatory T cells in long-lasting Graves disease. Researchers made TCR beta libraries by using iRepertoire HTBI primers and running Arm-PCR on CDR3 regions. MiXCR, run by TCRdb on the multiplex PCR reads, gives a single entry per CDR3 protein. The sample lists under 450,000 distinct CDR3 sequences, about a quarter occurring once. Time point denoted: persistent/refractory GD, antithyroid drugs over 5 years with positive TRAb. Preparation of the TCR library used RNA extracted from PBMCs. The material was peripheral blood mononuclear cells (PBMCs), obtained when the disease was refractory, from a patient treated with antithyroid drugs. Receptors originate from a female donor with Graves disease.

CDR3 residues: CASSFTANYGYTF. In DNA, the CDR3 is TGTGCCAGCAGCTTCACAGCTAACTATGGCTACACCTTC. The chain has TRBV7-9 and TRBJ1-2; no firm D call. Trimming removed 3 bases at V and 0 bases at J, with 5 bases between. The CDR3 has 13 amino acids. Germline V lookup: CDR1 SEHNR, CDR2 FQNEAQ (reference sequence).

This clonotype was seen only once. The chain employs TRBV6-2 or TRBV6-3 and TRBJ2-1; D is unresolved. V lost 3 bases and J 5 bases, leaving 11 bases between the germline ends. CDR3 size: 14 residues. Germline V gene data show CDR1 as MNHEY and CDR2 as SVGEGT. CDR3: CASSYHGPNNEQFF. CDR3 DNA: TGTGCCAGCAGTTATCACGGGCCCAACAATGAGCAGTTCTTC.

This clonotype was counted between two and nine times. J is TRBJ1-1 and V is TRBV14, with D hard to call. V was trimmed by 0 bases and J by 2 bases, leaving 19 bases between them. Looked up from germline, CDR1 is SGHDN and CDR2 is FVKESK. The CDR3 has 18 residues. The CDR3: CASSQDFTRRHVNTEAFF. The CDR3 DNA reads as TGTGCCAGCAGCCAAGATTTCACGCGGAGACACGTTAACACTGAAGCTTTCTTT.

This clonotype was found a few times. One end of the junction is discordant with germline, which a read error may explain. V and J are TRBV7-7 and TRBJ2-1; TRBD2 aligns across 9 bases. Germline lookup yields CDR1 SSHAT and CDR2 FNYEAQ (reference sequence). The CDR3 is 17 residues long. The CDR3 DNA follows: TGTGCTAGCAGCTTATTGCCTAGCGGGGTAGGCTACAATGAGCAGTTCTTC. This gives the protein CASSLLPSGVGYNEQFF.

In this sample, this clonotype turned up many times. This sequence joins TRBV2 and TRBJ1-6; no reliable D call. CDR3 length: 15 residues. Germline assignment: CDR1 SNHLY and CDR2 FYNNEI. V lost 4 bases and J 10 bases, leaving 17 bases between the germline ends. The CDR3 reads CASSALVSGESPLHF. CDR3 DNA sequence: TGTGCCAGCAGTGCCCTCGTTAGCGGGGAATCACCCCTCCACTTT. The entire variable domain, with the rest obtained from reference TRBV2 and TRBJ1-6, is as follows: EPEVTQTPSHQVTQMGQEVILRCVPISNHLYFYWYRQILGQKVEFLVSFYNNEISEKSEIFDDQFSVERPDGSNFTLKIRSTKLEDSAMYFCASSALVSGESPLHFGNGTRLTVT.